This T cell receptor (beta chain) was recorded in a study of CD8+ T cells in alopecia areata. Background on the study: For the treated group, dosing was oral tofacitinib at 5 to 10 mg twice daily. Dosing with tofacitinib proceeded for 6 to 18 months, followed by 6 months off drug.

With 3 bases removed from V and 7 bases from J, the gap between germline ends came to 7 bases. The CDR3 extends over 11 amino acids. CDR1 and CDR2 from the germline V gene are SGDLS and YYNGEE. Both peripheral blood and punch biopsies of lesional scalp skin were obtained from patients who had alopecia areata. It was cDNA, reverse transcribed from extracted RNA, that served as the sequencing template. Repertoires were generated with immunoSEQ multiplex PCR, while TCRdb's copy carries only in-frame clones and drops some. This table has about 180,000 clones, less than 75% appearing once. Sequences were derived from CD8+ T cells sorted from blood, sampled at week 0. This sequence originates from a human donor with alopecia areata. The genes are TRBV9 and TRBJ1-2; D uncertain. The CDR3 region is CASSDLAGYTF. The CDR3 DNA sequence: TGTGCCAGCAGCGATTTAGCTGGCTACACCTTC.